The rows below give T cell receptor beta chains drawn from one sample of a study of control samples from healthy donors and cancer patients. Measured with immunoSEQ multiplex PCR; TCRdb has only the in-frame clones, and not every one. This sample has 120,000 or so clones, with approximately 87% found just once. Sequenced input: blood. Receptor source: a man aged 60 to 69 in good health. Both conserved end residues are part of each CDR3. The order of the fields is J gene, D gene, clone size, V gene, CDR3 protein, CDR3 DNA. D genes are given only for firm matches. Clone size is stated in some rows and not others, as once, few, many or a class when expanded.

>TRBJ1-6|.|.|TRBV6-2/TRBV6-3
CASSYQESSYNSPLHF
TGTGCCAGCAGTTACCAGGAGAGCTCCTATAATTCACCCCTCCACTTT
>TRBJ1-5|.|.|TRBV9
CASSVGTGGQPQHF
TGTGCCAGCAGCGTAGGTACCGGAGGGCAGCCCCAGCATTTT
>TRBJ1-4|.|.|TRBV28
CASSWDLATNEKLFF
TGTGCCAGCAGTTGGGACTTGGCAACTAATGAAAAACTGTTTTTT
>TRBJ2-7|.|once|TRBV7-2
CASSLVHYEQYF
TGTGCCAGCAGCTTAGTCCACTACGAGCAGTACTTC
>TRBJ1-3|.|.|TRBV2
CASSEAPGGTGNTIYF
TGTGCCAGCAGTGAAGCCCCGGGGGGGACTGGAAACACCATATATTTT
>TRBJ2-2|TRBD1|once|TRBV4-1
CASSHQGQVRETGELFF
TGCGCCAGCAGCCACCAGGGACAGGTCCGTGAAACCGGGGAGCTGTTTTTT
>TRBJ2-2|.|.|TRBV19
CASSSHGELFF
TGTGCCAGTAGTAGTCACGGGGAGCTGTTTTTT
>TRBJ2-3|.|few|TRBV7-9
CASSLAGFNTQYF
TGTGCCAGCAGCTTAGCCGGGTTTAATACGCAGTATTTT
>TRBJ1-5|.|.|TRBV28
CASSLTGMNQPQHF
TGTGCCAGCAGCCTAACAGGGATGAATCAGCCCCAGCATTTT
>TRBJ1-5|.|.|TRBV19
CASKTRTARDNQPQHF
TGTGCCAGCAAGACTAGGACAGCCAGAGACAATCAGCCCCAGCATTTT
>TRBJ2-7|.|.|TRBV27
CASSLSTPDTTYEQYF
TGTGCCAGCAGTTTATCTACCCCGGATACCACCTACGAGCAGTACTTC
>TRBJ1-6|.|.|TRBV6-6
CASQGDTYNSPLHF
TGTGCCAGCCAGGGCGACACGTATAATTCACCCCTCCACTTT
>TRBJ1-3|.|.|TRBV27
CASSPTPGPSSGNTIYF
TGTGCCAGCAGTCCGACCCCGGGACCGAGCTCTGGAAACACCATATATTTT
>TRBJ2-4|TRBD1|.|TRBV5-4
CASSLGDSLAKNIQYF
TGTGCCAGCAGCTTGGGGGACAGCTTAGCCAAAAACATTCAGTACTTC
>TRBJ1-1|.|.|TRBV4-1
CASSQDFRKPGVTEAFF
TGCGCCAGCAGCCAAGATTTCCGAAAGCCCGGGGTAACTGAAGCTTTCTTT
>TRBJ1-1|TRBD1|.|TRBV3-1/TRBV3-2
CASRGQLNTEAFF
TGTGCCAGCAGGGGACAGCTGAACACTGAAGCTTTCTTT
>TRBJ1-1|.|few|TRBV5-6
CASSFDRNTEAFF
TGTGCCAGCAGCTTCGACAGGAACACTGAAGCTTTCTTT
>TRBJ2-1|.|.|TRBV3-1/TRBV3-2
CASSQDRHTGQFF
TGTGCCAGCAGCCAAGACCGCCACACCGGGCAGTTCTTC
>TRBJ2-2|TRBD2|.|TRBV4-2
CASSSTQASGGAKNTGELFF
TGTGCCAGCAGCTCCACCCAAGCGAGCGGGGGGGCCAAGAACACCGGGGAGCTGTTTTTT
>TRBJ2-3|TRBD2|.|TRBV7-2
CASSYRLAGEADTQYF
TGTGCCAGCAGCTACAGACTAGCGGGGGAGGCAGATACGCAGTATTTT
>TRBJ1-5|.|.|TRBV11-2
CASSPPGQPQHF
TGTGCCAGCAGCCCCCCCGGGCAGCCCCAGCATTTT
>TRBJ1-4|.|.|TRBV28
CASRSTGNLNEKLFF
TGTGCCAGCAGGTCCACAGGGAACCTTAATGAAAAACTGTTTTTT
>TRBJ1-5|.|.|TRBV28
CASRGGGQPQHF
TGTGCCAGCAGAGGGGGGGGCCAGCCCCAGCATTTT
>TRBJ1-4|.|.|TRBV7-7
CASSLIFGANEKLFF
TGTGCTAGCAGCTTAATTTTTGGAGCTAATGAAAAACTGTTTTTT
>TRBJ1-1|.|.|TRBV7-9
CASRMEGNTEAFF
TGTGCCAGCAGAATGGAGGGTAACACTGAAGCTTTCTTT
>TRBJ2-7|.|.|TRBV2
CASSEDYRFGEQYF
TGTGCCAGCAGTGAAGACTACAGATTCGGCGAGCAGTACTTC
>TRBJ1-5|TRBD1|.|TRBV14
CASSPPRGQGTFSNQPQHF
TGTGCCAGCAGCCCCCCACGCGGACAGGGTACATTTAGCAATCAGCCCCAGCATTTT
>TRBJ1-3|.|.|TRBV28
CASSLSGNTIYF
TGTGCCAGCAGTTTATCAGGAAACACCATATATTTT
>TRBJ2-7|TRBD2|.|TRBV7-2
CASSLSGTRVENEQYF
TGTGCCAGCAGCTTATCCGGGACTAGGGTGGAGAACGAGCAGTACTTC
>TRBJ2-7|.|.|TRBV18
CASSPADSSYEQYF
TGTGCCAGCTCACCCGCCGACAGCTCCTACGAGCAGTACTTC
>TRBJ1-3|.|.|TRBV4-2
CASSQERGWGNGNTIYF
TGTGCCAGCAGCCAAGAAAGGGGGTGGGGGAATGGAAACACCATATATTTT
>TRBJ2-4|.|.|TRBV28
CASTQGLSGTIAKNIQYF
TGTGCCAGCACCCAAGGTTTGTCGGGCACCATAGCCAAAAACATTCAGTACTTC
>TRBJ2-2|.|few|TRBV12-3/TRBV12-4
CASSLHSVGELFF
TGTGCCAGCAGCCTTCACAGTGTCGGGGAGCTGTTTTTT
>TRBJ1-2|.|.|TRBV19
CASRELSDYGYTF
TGTGCCAGTAGAGAGCTCTCGGACTATGGCTACACCTTC
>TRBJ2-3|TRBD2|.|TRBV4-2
CASSQEGPSGGSPDTQYF
TGTGCCAGCAGCCAAGAAGGGCCTAGCGGGGGGTCCCCAGATACGCAGTATTTT
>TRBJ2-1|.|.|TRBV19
CASSISQSSYNEQFF
TGTGCCAGTAGCATATCCCAGAGCTCCTACAATGAGCAGTTCTTC